What follows describes a single T cell receptor beta chain. Its antigen is undetermined. The trim removed 0 bases at V and 2 bases at J, leaving 10 bases unmatched. Germline-derived CDR1 and CDR2 are MGHRA and YSYEKL. This CDR3 has 18 amino acids. This sample is part of a study of shared clonotypes between healthy human individuals. General study points: Relative to memory subsets, naive subsets generally showed larger estimated richness.

Every subset's genomic DNA went evenly onto several immunoSEQ plates. Sequencing used immunoSEQ multiplex PCR; TCRdb keeps in-frame clones, though not all of them. The profile shows 2.3 million or so clones, about 92% of them singletons. It was into CD45RA+ naive and CD45RA-negative memory subsets that the CD4+ cells were split. The TCR was taken from a man between 18 and 35 years old in good health. Some clones in this sample may be carry-over from other donors' samples. The sequenced material came from naive CD4+ T cells from PBMCs. Subset meaning: CD45RA+ positively selected. The J gene is TRBJ1-2, the V gene TRBV4-1, with TRBD1 matching 9 bases. CDR3 sequence reads: CASSQEWDRVGGNYGYTF. The CDR3 DNA is TGCGCCAGCAGCCAAGAATGGGACAGGGTAGGAGGGAACTATGGCTACACCTTC.